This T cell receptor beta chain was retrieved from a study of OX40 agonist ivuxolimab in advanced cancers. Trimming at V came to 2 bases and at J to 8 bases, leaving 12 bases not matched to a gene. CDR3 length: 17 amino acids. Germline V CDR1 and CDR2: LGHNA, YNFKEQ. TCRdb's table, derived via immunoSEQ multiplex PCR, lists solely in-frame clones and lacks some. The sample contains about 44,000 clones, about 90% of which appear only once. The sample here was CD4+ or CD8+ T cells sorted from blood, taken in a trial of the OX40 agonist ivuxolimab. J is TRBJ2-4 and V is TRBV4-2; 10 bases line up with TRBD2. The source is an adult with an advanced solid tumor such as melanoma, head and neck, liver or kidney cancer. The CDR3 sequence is CASSQSTPLAGVYIQYF. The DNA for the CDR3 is TGTGCCAGCAGCCAAAGTACCCCCCTAGCGGGAGTGTACATTCAGTACTTC.